These 17 T cell receptor beta chains were sequenced from one sample in a study of shared clonotypes between healthy human individuals. The data were produced by immunoSEQ multiplex PCR, yet TCRdb's version contains in-frame clones alone and is incomplete. The data hold about 680,000 clones, with 73% observed a single time. The sample consisted of memory CD4+ T cells sorted from blood. Subset given: CD45RA-negative fraction. The receptors come from a woman aged 25 to 39 in good health.

V and J are TRBV5-1 and TRBJ2-2, with 11 positions matching TRBD1. V lost 1 base and J lost 4; bases outside the gene matches: 3. Germline-derived CDR1 and CDR2 are SGHRS and YFSETQ. The CDR3 runs 16 residues. CDR3: CASSLMGTGGTGELFF. The CDR3 nucleotides are TGCGCCAGCAGCTTGATGGGGACAGGGGGCACCGGGGAGCTGTTTTTT.

The CDR3 sequence is CASSLGGPQARTQYF. CDR3 nucleotide sequence: TGTGCCAGCAGTTTAGGGGGCCCCCAGGCTCGGACCCAGTACTTC. This chain uses TRBV28 with TRBJ2-5; a weak D match, TRBD1 (6 bases). The CDR3 covers 15 residues. The germline V gene has CDR1 MDHEN and CDR2 SYDVKM. Trimming removed 2 bases from V and 7 bases from J, with 17 bases in between.

This rearrangement joins TRBV7-9 to TRBJ2-5; no definite D call. V lost 5 bases, J lost 5 bases, and 6 bases lay in between. Germline-derived CDR1 and CDR2 are SEHNR and FQNEAQ (reference sequence). The length of the CDR3 is 11 residues. The CDR3 region has the DNA TGTGCCAGCAGCGTGGTGGAGACCCAGTACTTC. It codes for CASSVVETQYF.

The V call is TRBV6-1, the J call TRBJ1-4, with TRBD1 matching 7 bases. V gave up 7 bases and J gave up 8 bases; unmatched junction bases: 4. CDR1 is MNHNS and CDR2 is SASEGT in the germline V gene. The CDR3 runs to 12 residues. The CDR3, as DNA: TGTGCCAGCAAGGCAGGGGGGGAAAAACTGTTTTTT. This codes for CASKAGGEKLFF.

The chain joins TRBV19 to TRBJ2-6; 8 nucleotides match TRBD1. Germline CDR1 LNHDA, CDR2 SQIVND (reference sequence). The CDR3 covers 18 residues. The trim removed 3 bases at V and 0 bases at J, leaving 7 bases unmatched. This CDR3 reads CASSMGNRGNSGANVLTF. In DNA form, the CDR3 reads TGTGCCAGTAGTATGGGAAACAGGGGGAACTCTGGGGCCAACGTCCTGACTTTC. The entire variable domain, with the rest obtained from reference TRBV19 and TRBJ2-6, is as follows: DGGITQSPKYLFRKEGQNVTLSCEQNLNHDAMYWYRQDPGQGLRLIYYSQIVNDFQKGDIAEGYSVSREKKESFPLTVTSAQKNPTAFYLCASSMGNRGNSGANVLTFGAGSRLTVL.

The V gene is TRBV4-1, the J gene TRBJ2-3; no reliable D call. CDR3 length: 14 amino acids. The V end lost 1 base, the J end lost 6 bases, and 11 bases lay between the germline ends. Looked up from germline, CDR1 is MGHRA and CDR2 is YSYEKL. CDR3 in DNA: TGCGCCAGCAGCCAAGGTTGGGGAAAGGATACGCAGTATTTT. Amino acids: CASSQGWGKDTQYF.

The V and J genes are TRBV5-1 and TRBJ2-3; TRBD1 might be the D (6 bases). The germline V gene encodes CDR1 SGHRS and CDR2 YFSETQ. Between the trimmed V and J ends, which lost 4 bases and 0 bases, there was a span of 12 bases. CDR3 length: 15 amino acids. CDR3 nucleotide sequence: TGCGCCAGCAGCCGCAGGGACACTAGCACAGATACGCAGTATTTT. This sequence encodes CASSRRDTSTDTQYF.

The J gene is TRBJ2-7, the V gene TRBV23-1; D possibly corresponds to TRBD1 (5 bases). TRBV23-1 is an ORF for which the function is uncertain. This CDR3 comprises 17 residues. The V end was cut by 6 bases, the J end by 2 bases, with 23 bases between. CDR3 coding DNA: TGCGCCAGCAGCCGCCGGCAGGGCTTCCCCACGCCCTACGAGCAGTACTTC. Translated, it gives CASSRRQGFPTPYEQYF.

This rearrangement joins TRBV30 to TRBJ1-5, with TRBD1 identical over 7 bases. The germline V gene encodes CDR1 GTSNPN and CDR2 SVGIG (reference sequence). The J segment lost 5 bases and the V segment lost 0 bases, leaving 7 bases of the junction unmatched. The CDR3 sequence is 15 residues long. The CDR3 nucleotides read TGTGCCTGGAGTGTAAGCCAGGGGGGTTATCAGCCCCAGCATTTT. Its protein product is CAWSVSQGGYQPQHF. Using reference TRBV30 and TRBJ1-5 for the parts outside the CDR3, the full variable domain is SQTIHQWPATLVQPVGSPLSLECTVEGTSNPNLYWYRQAAGRGLQLLFYSVGIGQISSEVPQNLSASRPQDRQFILSSKKLLLSDSGFYLCAWSVSQGGYQPQHFGDGTRLSIL.

V and J are TRBV19 and TRBJ2-2, with TRBD2 matching over 14 bases. The CDR3 spans 19 residues. V lost 0 bases and J lost 4; bases outside the gene matches: 7. Germline V gives CDR1 LNHDA, CDR2 SQIVND (reference sequence). As DNA, the CDR3 is TGTGCCAGTAGTATAGATCTGGGACTAGCGGGAGAGAGCACCGGGGAGCTGTTTTTT. This gives the protein CASSIDLGLAGESTGELFF.

This clone was detected once. V and J are TRBV2 and TRBJ2-2, with D perhaps TRBD1 or TRBD2 (5 bases each). The CDR3 is made up of 16 amino acids. V was cut by 4 bases and J by 6 bases, with 18 bases left in between. Germline V gene data show CDR1 as SNHLY and CDR2 as FYNNEI. CDR3 in amino acids: CASSVRTPVGAGELFF. Here the CDR3 DNA reads TGTGCCAGCAGTGTTAGGACCCCGGTGGGGGCCGGGGAGCTGTTTTTT.

This clone was seen more than once but under ten times. The CDR3 nucleotides are TGTGCCATCAGTCGACAGGGGGCAGAGACCCAGTACTTC. This encodes CAISRQGAETQYF. V usage is TRBV10-3 and J usage is TRBJ2-5; TRBD1 matches 10 bases. There are 13 residues in the CDR3. V shed 5 bases and J 4 bases; nucleotides not matched to a gene: 1. The V gene's germline CDR1 is ENHRY and CDR2 SYGVKD.

With respect to this clone: A clone one base away is much larger, so this may be a read error. This sample also contains other DNA sequences that code for the same CDR3. The V call is TRBV2, the J call TRBJ2-6; the match to TRBD1 covers 9 bases. The V gene end was trimmed by 6 bases and the J gene end by 0 bases; junction bases not matched to a gene: 12. Per germline, CDR1 SNHLY and CDR2 FYNNEI. CDR3 length: 19 amino acids. The CDR3 sequence is CASSYTGGPYGSGANVLTF. For the CDR3, the DNA is TGTGCCAGCAGCTACACAGGGGGCCCTTACGGCTCTGGGGCCAACGTCCTGACTTTC. Supplemented by reference TRBV2 and TRBJ2-6, the full variable domain reads EPEVTQTPSHQVTQMGQEVILRCVPISNHLYFYWYRQILGQKVEFLVSFYNNEISEKSEIFDDQFSVERPDGSNFTLKIRSTKLEDSAMYFCASSYTGGPYGSGANVLTFGAGSRLTVL.

This clone was seen more than once but under ten times. This CDR3 is also generated by other DNA sequences in the sample. CDR3 protein: CASSLGGSEQYF. For the CDR3, the DNA is TGCGCCAGCAGCTTGGGGGGGTCCGAGCAGTACTTC. This chain links TRBV5-1 with TRBJ2-7; D might be TRBD1 or TRBD2, each matching 5 bases. There are 12 residues in the CDR3. V dropped 0 bases and J dropped 6 bases, with 7 bases sitting between them. Germline assignment: CDR1 SGHRS and CDR2 YFSETQ.

This clone was seen repeatedly, ten times or more. The V gene is TRBV5-1, the J gene TRBJ1-4, with D hard to call. This CDR3 spans 13 amino acids. From germline, CDR1 is SGHRS and CDR2 YFSETQ. V was cut by 5 bases and J by 7 bases, with 12 bases left in between. This CDR3 reads CASSRLSAEKLFF. The CDR3 DNA sequence: TGCGCCAGCAGTCGATTGTCGGCTGAAAAACTGTTTTTT.

This chain joins TRBV5-1 and TRBJ2-5; 9 nucleotides align to TRBD2. In germline, CDR1 is SGHRS, CDR2 YFSETQ. CDR3 size: 14 residues. Trimming removed 4 bases from V and 4 bases from J; junction bases left unmatched: 5. The CDR3 is CASSLLLAGETQYF. CDR3 DNA: TGCGCCAGCAGCCTACTACTAGCGGGAGAGACCCAGTACTTC.

The V call is TRBV28, the J call TRBJ2-7; D gene ambiguous. The CDR3 runs to 14 residues. The germline CDR1 and CDR2 sequences are MDHEN and SYDVKM. Trimming pared 5 bases from V and 1 base from J, leaving 12 bases between. CDR3 DNA sequence: TGTGCCAGCAGTCTTTCGATTTTTTCCTACGAGCAGTACTTC. This translates into CASSLSIFSYEQYF.